The rows below give T cell receptor beta chains drawn from one sample of a study of somatic mutations in cytotoxic T cells in rheumatoid arthritis. Produced via immunoSEQ multiplex PCR; TCRdb's table is partial and in-frame only. The sample records 10,000 to 15,000 clones, approximately 80% being singletons. Source material: CD8+ T cells sorted from blood. The origin of the receptors is an adult with rheumatoid arthritis. The CDR3 runs from the conserved cysteine through the conserved F or W. Each record gives: J gene, V gene, clone size, D gene, CDR3 DNA, CDR3 protein. A D gene is named only where the DNA matches it firmly. A row's size may be missing; if present it is once, few, many or a size class.

>TRBJ2-1|TRBV6-4|few|TRBD2
TGTGCCAGCAGTCAAAGAGCGGGAGAAGCAAATGAGCAGTTCTTC
CASSQRAGEANEQFF
>TRBJ2-7|TRBV27|.|TRBD1
TGTGCCAGCAGTTGGGGACAGGGGAGGAGCGAGCAGTACTTC
CASSWGQGRSEQYF
>TRBJ1-1|TRBV5-4|.|TRBD1
TGTGCCAGCAGCCCACTGGACAGGTTGGGAAAGGGCACTGAAGCTTTCTTT
CASSPLDRLGKGTEAFF
>TRBJ2-7|TRBV2|once|.
TGTGCCAGCAGTCTCTCGAGCCGGGACGGAACCTACGAGCAGTACTTC
CASSLSSRDGTYEQYF
>TRBJ2-7|TRBV11-3|.|.
TGTGCCAGCAGCTACCGGGACTTCCCTTACGAGCAGTACTTC
CASSYRDFPYEQYF
>TRBJ2-1|TRBV19|.|TRBD2
TGTGCCAGTAGTACAATACTAGCGGGAGGGCGGGGCAATGAGCAGTTCTTC
CASSTILAGGRGNEQFF
>TRBJ1-4|TRBV7-9|.|.
TGTGCCAGCAGCCCTCAGGTTTCGGGTCTAGAAGAAAAACTGTTTTTT
CASSPQVSGLEEKLFF
>TRBJ1-1|TRBV7-2|.|.
TGTGCCAGCAGCTTAGCGGGGGGAAACACTGAAGCTTTCTTT
CASSLAGGNTEAFF
>TRBJ2-3|TRBV6-5|.|.
TGTGCCAGCAGCCCCGAAGGGGCAGATACGCAGTATTTT
CASSPEGADTQYF
>TRBJ2-1|TRBV5-6|.|.
TGTGCCAGCAGCTTGGGGGCCCGATTCCATGAGCAGTTCTTC
CASSLGARFHEQFF
>TRBJ2-7|TRBV13|few|.
TGTGCCAGCAGGCCGGGCGGACGGAGTGGGTACGAGCAGTACTTC
CASRPGGRSGYEQYF
>TRBJ2-5|TRBV28|.|.
TGTGCCAGCAGTTTATCCCAAGTGGAGACCCAGTACTTC
CASSLSQVETQYF
>TRBJ2-3|TRBV9|few|TRBD1
TGTGCCAGCAGCGCCGACAGGGACACAGATACGCAGTATTTT
CASSADRDTDTQYF
>TRBJ2-2|TRBV9|.|TRBD1
TGTGCCAGCAGCGTAGGGGGGAGCCCGACAGGGGCGAACACCGGGGAGCTGTTTTTT
CASSVGGSPTGANTGELFF
>TRBJ2-1|TRBV2|.|TRBD2
TGTGCCAGCAGGAAAGGACTAGCGGGAGGGCCGCCCTACAATGAGCAGTTCTTC
CASRKGLAGGPPYNEQFF
>TRBJ2-7|TRBV13|.|.
.
CASSLVLRAGEQYF
>TRBJ1-5|TRBV5-6|once|TRBD1
TGTGCCAGCAGCCAGGGACAGTCGAATCAGCCCCAGCATTTT
CASSQGQSNQPQHF
>TRBJ1-1|TRBV19|.|TRBD1
TGTGCCAGTAGGGCAGGGGGCGGTGTTGAAGCTTTCTTT
CASRAGGGVEAFF